This T cell receptor beta chain was obtained from a study of OX40 agonist ivuxolimab in advanced cancers. Study-wide points: At 0.1 to 3.0 mg/kg, CD4+ and CD8+ blood T cells expanded clonally by week 6. Among the lowest peripheral clonal expansion occurred in 0.1-3.0 mg/kg partial responders.

Comments on this clone: What it binds is unknown.

Trimming removed 4 bases from V and 3 bases from J; junction bases left unmatched: 2. Germline-derived CDR1 and CDR2 are SQVTM and ANQGSEA. CDR3 length: 13 residues. Method: immunoSEQ multiplex PCR; TCRdb's copy keeps in-frame clones and lacks some. The sample includes around 62,000 clones, around 80% of them seen just once. The sequence came from an adult with an advanced solid tumor such as melanoma, head and neck, liver or kidney cancer. The chain joins TRBV29-1 to TRBJ2-2; 7 nucleotides agree with TRBD1. The input for sequencing was CD4+ or CD8+ T cells sorted from blood, taken in a trial of the OX40 agonist ivuxolimab. The CDR3 bases are TGCAGCGTTGGGGACAGCTACACCGGGGAGCTGTTTTTT. Translated, it gives CSVGDSYTGELFF.